Below are 25 T cell receptor beta chains sequenced from a single sample in a study of cytomegalovirus exposure and HLA in healthy donors. Profiled with immunoSEQ multiplex PCR; TCRdb holds only in-frame clones, not every one. The sample yields approximately 150,000 clones, 85% to 90% seen once. Sequencing was carried out using PBMCs. These receptors came from a man between 18 and 29 years old in good health and CMV-seropositive.

This clone appeared a few times. The chain links TRBV5-1 to TRBJ2-2, with no clear D. This CDR3 region has 14 residues. Germline assignment: CDR1 SGHRS and CDR2 YFSETQ. V lost 0 bases to trimming and J lost 4 bases, with 7 bases between them. The CDR3 sequence is CASSLGTRTGELFF. Written as DNA, the CDR3 is TGCGCCAGCAGCTTGGGTACTCGCACCGGGGAGCTGTTTTTT.

This chain connects TRBV30 to TRBJ1-2; D gene unclear. The CDR3 is 11 amino acids. The V end lost 2 bases, the J end lost 8 bases, and 9 bases lay between the germline ends. Germline V gene data show CDR1 as GTSNPN and CDR2 as SVGIG (reference sequence). The CDR3 spells CAWSPPIGYTF. Written as DNA, the CDR3 is TGTGCCTGGAGTCCACCTATCGGCTACACCTTC.

The chain joins TRBV7-6 to TRBJ1-5, with D maybe TRBD1 (5 bases). Germline lookup yields CDR1 SGHVS and CDR2 FNYEAQ. The CDR3 length is 16 residues. V gave up 5 bases and J gave up 0 bases, with 14 bases separating them. DNA for the CDR3: TGTGCCAGCAGCCCAGGGACGGACTATAGCAATCAGCCCCAGCATTTT. As protein: CASSPGTDYSNQPQHF. Full variable domain (rest looked up from reference TRBV7-6 and TRBJ1-5): GAGVSQSPRYKVTKRGQDVALRCDPISGHVSLYWYRQALGQGPEFLTYFNYEAQQDKSGLPNDRFSAERPEGSISTLTIQRTEQRDSAMYRCASSPGTDYSNQPQHFGDGTRLSIL.

V usage is TRBV2 and J usage is TRBJ1-5; perhaps TRBD1 as D (6 bases). The CDR3 spans 17 residues. Germline V gives CDR1 SNHLY, CDR2 FYNNEI. V dropped 6 bases and J dropped 5 bases, with 23 bases sitting between them. Written as DNA, the CDR3 is TGTGCCAGCAGCGACCTCAAACGCGGACAGTCGTATCAGCCCCAGCATTTT. Its translation is CASSDLKRGQSYQPQHF.

This chain uses TRBV7-7 with TRBJ2-1; D is possibly TRBD2 (6 bases). Germline-derived CDR1 and CDR2 are SSHAT and FNYEAQ (reference sequence). The length of the CDR3 is 14 residues. With 4 bases removed from V and 8 bases from J, the gap between germline ends came to 15 bases. CDR3 DNA: TGTGCCAGCAGCTCCCAGGGAGGAGTGGATGAGCAGTTCTTC. This translates into CASSSQGGVDEQFF.

The chain has TRBV5-1 and TRBJ2-3, with TRBD1 matching over 9 bases. The CDR3 loop spans 16 amino acids. CDR1 is SGHRS and CDR2 is YFSETQ in the germline V gene. V trimming: 2 bases; J trimming: 1 base; junction bases outside the gene matches: 5. The CDR3 region has the DNA TGCGCCAGCAGCTTACAGGGGGCTCGAGGCACAGATACGCAGTATTTT. Encoded protein: CASSLQGARGTDTQYF.

The V and J genes are TRBV6-5 and TRBJ1-3, with D maybe TRBD1 (6 bases). Trimming stripped 2 bases from V and 3 bases from J, with 14 bases between. This CDR3 comprises 16 residues. Germline V gene lookup returns CDR1 MNHEY and CDR2 SVGAGI. The CDR3 nucleotides read TGTGCCAGCAGTTACGGCGTCAGGGGATTTGGAAACACCATATATTTT. Translating gives CASSYGVRGFGNTIYF.

The chain has TRBV30 and TRBJ1-2; 7 bases match TRBD1. The CDR3 is 13 residues long. Germline V gene sequence: CDR1 GTSNPN, CDR2 SVGIG (reference sequence). The junction had 2 bases not matched to a gene; V was cut back by 0 bases and J by 4 bases. The CDR3 DNA is TGTGCCTGGAGTGTGGGGACAGTCTATGGCTACACCTTC. Amino acids: CAWSVGTVYGYTF. Variable domain in full (rest from reference TRBV30 and TRBJ1-2): SQTIHQWPATLVQPVGSPLSLECTVEGTSNPNLYWYRQAAGRGLQLLFYSVGIGQISSEVPQNLSASRPQDRQFILSSKKLLLSDSGFYLCAWSVGTVYGYTFGSGTRLTVV.

The chain recombines TRBV7-8 with TRBJ2-1; TRBD2 aligns across 13 bases. The CDR3 extends over 16 amino acids. Germline loops: CDR1 SGHVS, CDR2 FQNEAQ. V shed 3 bases and J 9 bases; nucleotides not matched to a gene: 8. CDR3 sequence (DNA): TGTGCCAGCAGCTTTACTAGCGGGGGGGCCCGCGGTGAGCAGTTCTTC. Translated: CASSFTSGGARGEQFF. The complete variable domain, with remaining parts taken from reference TRBV7-8 and TRBJ2-1, reads GAGVSQSPRYKVAKRGQDVALRCDPISGHVSLFWYQQALGQGPEFLTYFQNEAQLDKSGLPSDRFFAERPEGSVSTLKIQRTQQEDSAVYLCASSFTSGGARGEQFFGPGTRLTVL.

To note about this clone: This specimen includes other DNA sequences encoding the same CDR3. This rearrangement joins TRBV5-1 to TRBJ2-7, with TRBD2 identical over 10 bases. Germline V gene sequence: CDR1 SGHRS, CDR2 YFSETQ. The CDR3 sequence is 16 residues long. Losses at the gene ends were 0 bases for V and 0 bases for J; bases not matched to a gene: 3. The CDR3 DNA reads as TGCGCCAGCAGCTTGGCCCCTAGCGGGAGCTCCTACGAGCAGTACTTC. As protein: CASSLAPSGSSYEQYF. Supplemented by reference TRBV5-1 and TRBJ2-7, the full variable domain reads KAGVTQTPRYLIKTRGQQVTLSCSPISGHRSVSWYQQTPGQGLQFLFEYFSETQRNKGNFPGRFSGRQFSNSRSEMNVSTLELGDSALYLCASSLAPSGSSYEQYFGPGTRLTVT.

The chain has TRBV27 and TRBJ1-2, with D uncertain. The CDR3 has 15 residues. V lost 4 bases, J lost 0 bases, and 12 bases lay in between. Germline V lookup: CDR1 MNHEY, CDR2 SMNVEV (reference sequence). The CDR3 DNA sequence: TGTGCCAGCAGTTATTGGCCTCCTGCTAACTATGGCTACACCTTC. This gives the protein CASSYWPPANYGYTF.

The gene calls are TRBV15 and TRBJ2-7; 7 bases are a match to TRBD2. The CDR3 is 13 amino acids. V was clipped by 8 bases and J by 4 bases; unmatched bases: 8. CDR1 is LNHNV and CDR2 is YYDKDF in the germline V gene (reference sequence). CDR3 in DNA: TGTGCCACCCGGGCTAGCGGAAGGTACGAGCAGTACTTC. It is translated as CATRASGRYEQYF.

The chain is built from TRBV6-5 and TRBJ1-1; perhaps TRBD1 as D (5 bases). The CDR3 runs 13 residues. The germline V gene encodes CDR1 MNHEY and CDR2 SVGAGI. Trimming cost V 5 bases and J 2 bases, with 9 bases left between them. CDR3 amino acids: CASSVQVNTEAFF. The CDR3 nucleotides are TGTGCCAGCAGTGTACAGGTCAACACTGAAGCTTTCTTT.

The V and J genes are TRBV5-1 and TRBJ2-1; possibly TRBD1 for D (5 bases). Germline CDR1 is SGHRS and CDR2 is YFSETQ. CDR3 length: 13 residues. V gave up 4 bases and J gave up 5 bases, with 10 bases separating them. The CDR3: CASSGLGDNEQFF. The CDR3 DNA follows: TGCGCCAGCAGCGGGCTAGGGGACAATGAGCAGTTCTTC.

The rearrangement joins TRBV5-1 to TRBJ1-2, with 9 bases identical to TRBD1. V was pared by 4 bases and J by 7 bases, with 5 bases of the junction left unmatched. Per the germline V gene, CDR1 is SGHRS and CDR2 is YFSETQ. The CDR3 runs 13 residues. CDR3: CASSPDRGSGYTF. The CDR3 DNA reads TGCGCCAGCAGCCCGGACAGGGGTAGTGGCTACACCTTC.

This chain uses TRBV2 with TRBJ2-5, with 8 bases identical to TRBD1. Germline V CDR1 and CDR2: SNHLY, FYNNEI. V lost 5 bases to trimming and J lost 5 bases; unmatched junction nucleotides: 7. The CDR3 extends over 14 amino acids. The CDR3: CASSHDRGRETQYF. The CDR3 DNA reads as TGTGCCAGCAGTCATGACAGGGGAAGGGAGACCCAGTACTTC. Supplemented by reference TRBV2 and TRBJ2-5, the full variable domain reads EPEVTQTPSHQVTQMGQEVILRCVPISNHLYFYWYRQILGQKVEFLVSFYNNEISEKSEIFDDQFSVERPDGSNFTLKIRSTKLEDSAMYFCASSHDRGRETQYFGPGTRLLVL.

This chain connects TRBV6-1 to TRBJ1-1; 10 bases fit TRBD1. The germline V gene encodes CDR1 MNHNS and CDR2 SASEGT. CDR3 length equals 14 residues. V shed 5 bases and J 4 bases; nucleotides not matched to a gene: 4. The CDR3 reads CASSRGQGGTEAFF. CDR3 in DNA: TGTGCCAGCAGTCGCGGACAGGGGGGCACTGAAGCTTTCTTT.

This chain links TRBV7-9 with TRBJ1-2; D unclear. This CDR3 is 16 amino acids long. V was trimmed by 5 bases and J by 2 bases, leaving 18 bases between them. The germline CDR1 and CDR2 sequences are SEHNR and FQNEAQ (reference sequence). The CDR3 spells CASSHHAGTTNYGYTF. Written as DNA, the CDR3 is TGTGCCAGCAGCCATCATGCGGGAACTACAAACTATGGCTACACCTTC.

V gene TRBV18 combines with J gene TRBJ2-5; D unresolved. The CDR3 consists of 12 residues. V was pared by 2 bases and J by 4 bases, with 5 bases between. Germline CDR1 and CDR2: KGHSH and LQKENI. The CDR3 nucleotides read TGTGCCAGCTCACCATACTTAGAGACCCAGTACTTC. This sequence encodes CASSPYLETQYF.

This chain uses TRBV6-4 with TRBJ1-2; 9 bases match TRBD1. The V gene's germline CDR1 is MRHNA and CDR2 SNTAGT. Trimming at V came to 6 bases and at J to 8 bases, leaving 4 bases not matched to a gene. This CDR3 contains 12 residues. In DNA, the CDR3 is TGTGCCAGCAGAGGACAGGGGAGAGGCTACACCTTC. Translating gives CASRGQGRGYTF.

The chain combines TRBV7-8 with TRBJ2-5, with 13 positions matching TRBD2. This CDR3 contains 18 residues. The trim removed 5 bases at V and 7 bases at J, leaving 16 bases unmatched. Germline-derived CDR1 and CDR2 are SGHVS and FQNEAQ. This chain's CDR3 is CASSRRLAGGYSRGTQYF. For the CDR3, the DNA is TGTGCCAGCAGCCGCAGACTAGCGGGAGGATATTCAAGAGGGACCCAGTACTTC.

The chain recombines TRBV7-9 with TRBJ2-5; the match to TRBD2 covers 9 bases. The CDR3 spans 15 residues. Germline V CDR1 and CDR2: SEHNR, FQNEAQ (reference sequence). With V trimmed by 5 bases and J by 3 bases, 7 bases remained unmatched. CDR3 sequence (DNA): TGTGCCAGCAGCACCACGACTAGCGGAAAAGAGACCCAGTACTTC. The encoded protein is CASSTTTSGKETQYF. The entire variable domain, with the rest obtained from reference TRBV7-9 and TRBJ2-5, is as follows: DTGVSQNPRHKITKRGQNVTFRCDPISEHNRLYWYRQTLGQGPEFLTYFQNEAQLEKSRLLSDRFSAERPKGSFSTLEIQRTEQGDSAMYLCASSTTTSGKETQYFGPGTRLLVL.

The V gene is TRBV18, the J gene TRBJ2-5; 7 positions match TRBD2. The germline gives CDR1 KGHSH, CDR2 LQKENI. Losses at the gene ends were 8 bases for V and 3 bases for J; bases not matched to a gene: 15. The CDR3 runs to 16 residues. CDR3 region: CASTQEVAGYKETQYF. CDR3 coding DNA: TGTGCCAGCACCCAAGAAGTAGCGGGTTATAAAGAGACCCAGTACTTC.

This clone was picked up one time. The CDR3 sequence: CASSFTGAGEAFF. The CDR3, as DNA: TGCGCCAGCAGCTTTACAGGGGCCGGTGAAGCTTTCTTT. This chain links TRBV5-1 with TRBJ1-1, with TRBD1 matching over 7 bases. From germline, CDR1 is SGHRS and CDR2 YFSETQ. The V segment lost 2 bases and the J segment 7 bases; nucleotides outside the gene matches: 5. The CDR3 contains 13 residues.

The V and J genes are TRBV4-1 and TRBJ2-5; 8 bases line up with TRBD1. The germline gives CDR1 MGHRA, CDR2 YSYEKL. The CDR3 has 18 amino acids. V lost 4 bases and J lost 2; bases outside the gene matches: 15. CDR3 loop: CASSPTGDSRWGQETQYF. CDR3 bases: TGCGCCAGCAGCCCGACAGGGGACTCCCGATGGGGGCAAGAGACCCAGTACTTC.